This T cell receptor beta chain was identified during a study of T cell responses to AZD1222 COVID-19 vaccine. Study-level background: The study pooled second doses at about 4 or about 12 weeks.

TCRdb's table, derived via immunoSEQ multiplex PCR, lists solely in-frame clones and lacks some. The sample includes 150,000 to 160,000 clones, roughly nine tenths of them seen just once. The germline gives CDR1 SGHAT, CDR2 FQNNGV. The V and J ends lost 5 bases and 2 bases respectively, with 13 bases between them. The CDR3 covers 16 residues. The receptor's source is an adult in good health. The sample was peripheral blood, taken on day 0 of AZD1222 vaccination. V and J are TRBV11-2 and TRBJ1-6; TRBD1 is a possible D gene (6 bases). The CDR3 spells CASSDPGAPYNSPLHF. The CDR3 region has the DNA TGTGCCAGCAGCGATCCGGGGGCTCCCTATAATTCACCCCTCCACTTT.